The TCR beta chain under discussion was sequenced for a study of technical replicates of blood from a handful of donors (dated by TCRdb to between 2016 and 2019). The cysteine opens and the phenylalanine closes a CDR3 of 15 amino acids. The DNA shown is the 45-base CDR3, in frame from base 1. Via the germline V gene, CDR1 is MGHRA and CDR2 YSYEKL. V and J lose 1 base and 4 bases, and a span of 13 bases separates them. The library was obtained by the immunoSEQ multiplex PCR assay. Held by TCRdb, this immuneACCESS table contains in-frame sequences only and omits some clones. Under half of the omission traces to an unresolved V gene where checked; the cause of the rest is unknown. Recorded for this sample are tens of thousands of clones; around 94% of them occurred a single time. Roughly 0.38% of the sample belongs to the ten largest clones. Concerning this clone: This clone's antigen is unknown. No base quality values were provided; no much bigger clone lies one nucleotide off.

This chain is built from TRBV4-1 and TRBJ1-2; the D gene cannot be resolved reliably. The receptor's source is a human donor in good health. Sequencing was done on a sample of T cells isolated from PBMCs. The CDR3 protein sequence reads: CASSQGRERTYGYTF. The DNA sequence is as follows: TGCGCCAGCAGCCAAGGGAGGGAACGGACCTATGGCTACACCTTC.